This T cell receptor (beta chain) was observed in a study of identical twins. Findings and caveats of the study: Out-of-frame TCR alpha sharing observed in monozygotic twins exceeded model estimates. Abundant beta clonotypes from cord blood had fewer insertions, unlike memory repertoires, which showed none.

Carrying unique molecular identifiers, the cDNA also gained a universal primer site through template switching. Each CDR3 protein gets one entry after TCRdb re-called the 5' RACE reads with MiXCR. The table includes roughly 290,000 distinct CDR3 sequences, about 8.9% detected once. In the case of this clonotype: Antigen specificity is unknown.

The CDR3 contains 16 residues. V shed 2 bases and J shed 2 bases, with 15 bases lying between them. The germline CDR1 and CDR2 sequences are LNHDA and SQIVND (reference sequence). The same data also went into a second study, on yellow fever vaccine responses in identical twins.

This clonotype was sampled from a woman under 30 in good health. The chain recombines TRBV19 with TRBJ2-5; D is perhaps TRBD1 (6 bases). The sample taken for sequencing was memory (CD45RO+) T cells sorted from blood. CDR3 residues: CASSISSTGPQETQYF. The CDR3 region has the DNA TGTGCCAGTAGTATATCTTCGACAGGACCACAAGAGACCCAGTACTTC.